These T cell receptor beta chains were read from a single sample in a study of early T cells in non-severe SARS-CoV-2 infection. Via MiXCR, TCRdb re-called the 5' RACE reads, giving one row per CDR3 protein. The sample holds roughly 32,000 distinct CDR3 sequences; 9% are singletons and the top ten take about 13%. The sample comprised whole blood. The receptors originated from an adult who was a healthcare worker with PCR-confirmed SARS-CoV-2 infection or an uninfected control (not recorded which). CDR3s include the opening cysteine and the closing phenylalanine or tryptophan. The D gene is left open where the match is weak. Size values are once, few and many counts, or a class for expanded clones, and some rows have none.

d_call	clone_size	j_call	v_call	cdr3_nt	cdr3_aa
TRBD2	NA	TRBJ2-1	TRBV7-2	TGTGCCAGCAGCTTAGATCCGGGACTAGCGGGGTTAGGTGAGCAGTTCTTC	CASSLDPGLAGLGEQFF
TRBD2	once	TRBJ2-5	TRBV29-1	TGCAGCGTTGGGCCCCGGGGTGCGGGGGGCCTCAGACTAACCCAGTACTTC	CSVGPRGAGGLRLTQYF
NA	NA	TRBJ2-6	TRBV5-1	TGCGCCAGCAGATCGGCGGAACGCTCTGGGGCCAACGTCCTGACTTTC	CASRSAERSGANVLTF
NA	many	TRBJ2-7	TRBV12-2	TGTGCAAGTCGCTTAGAGGGACTAGCGGGGGGTGTCGAGCAGTACTTC	CASRLEGLAGGVEQYF
NA	many	TRBJ2-5	TRBV7-2	TGTGCCAGCAGCTTCCGGGACTCAAAAGAGACCCAGTACTTC	CASSFRDSKETQYF
NA	many	TRBJ2-3	TRBV11-2	TGTGCCAGCAGCGGAGGGGGAGCGGGGCCCACAGATACGCAGTATTTT	CASSGGGAGPTDTQYF
TRBD1	NA	TRBJ2-2	TRBV29-1	TGCAGCGGAGACAGGGGAGGCACCGGGGAGCTGTTTTTT	CSGDRGGTGELFF
TRBD2	many	TRBJ2-1	TRBV7-9	TGTGCCAGCAGTGCTAGCGGGGCCTCCTACAATGAGCAGTTCTTC	CASSASGASYNEQFF
TRBD2	many	TRBJ2-7	TRBV20-1	TGCAGTGCTAGAGGCGGGAGCCACGAGCAGTACTTC	CSARGGSHEQYF
NA	NA	TRBJ1-2	TRBV11-2	TGTGCCAGCAGCCCCAACCGGGCCTATGGCTACACCTTC	CASSPNRAYGYTF
NA	medium-sized	TRBJ1-4	TRBV7-9	TGTGCCAGCAGCCTCAGCGAGGGGACACCCGCAACTAATGAAAAACTGTTTTTT	CASSLSEGTPATNEKLFF
TRBD2	NA	TRBJ2-7	TRBV29-1	TGCAGCGTTGAAGATGGGGGGGTCCGCTACGAGCAGTACTTC	CSVEDGGVRYEQYF
NA	many	TRBJ2-3	TRBV2	TGTGCCAGCATCGCCAGCACAGATACGCAGTATTTT	CASIASTDTQYF
NA	many	TRBJ2-6	TRBV5-5	TGTGCCAGCAGCTTGCGGGGAATCCTTGGTATCTCTGGGGCCAACGTCCTGACTTTC	CASSLRGILGISGANVLTF
NA	few	TRBJ1-5	TRBV27	TGTGCCAGCCGTACAGATAGCAATCAGCCCCAGCATTTT	CASRTDSNQPQHF
NA	few	TRBJ2-1	TRBV24-1	TGTGCCACGTCTCCAAGGGGCCGGAGCTCCTACAATGAGCAGTTCTTC	CATSPRGRSSYNEQFF
NA	few	TRBJ1-4	TRBV7-8	TGTGCCAGCAGCTTAGCGGGAATTACGAATGAAAAACTGTTTTTT	CASSLAGITNEKLFF
NA	NA	TRBJ1-1	TRBV6-2/TRBV6-3	TGTGCCAGCAGTTTAGCCCGTGAAGCTTTCTTT	CASSLAREAFF
TRBD1	NA	TRBJ2-3	TRBV5-6	TGTGCCAGCAGCTTGCTGGGACAGGGCAGCACAGATACGCAGTATTTT	CASSLLGQGSTDTQYF
TRBD2	few	TRBJ2-3	TRBV7-2	TGTGCCAGCAGCTTTCTAGCGGGCACAGATACGCAGTATTTT	CASSFLAGTDTQYF
NA	few	TRBJ2-3	TRBV12-3/TRBV12-4	TGTGCCAGCAGTGAGGGGGCAGATACGCAGTATTTT	CASSEGADTQYF
NA	NA	TRBJ1-1	TRBV20-1	TGCAGTGCAGGCGACAGAAGGCTCAACACTGAAGCTTTCTTT	CSAGDRRLNTEAFF
NA	NA	TRBJ2-1	TRBV6-2/TRBV6-3	TGTGCCAGCAGTTACGCCCGACTTGAGCAGTTCTTC	CASSYARLEQFF
NA	many	TRBJ2-4	TRBV7-3	TGTGCCAGCAGCTTATTCGGCCCCTCACTAGCCAAAAACATTCAGTACTTC	CASSLFGPSLAKNIQYF
NA	many	TRBJ1-5	TRBV29-1	TGCAGCGTTGGGTACCAGACGGGCAATCAGCCCCAGCATTTT	CSVGYQTGNQPQHF
TRBD1	many	TRBJ1-1	TRBV20-1	TGCAGTGCTAGGCCAATACAGGGGCAGTTCATGAACACTGAAGCTTTCTTT	CSARPIQGQFMNTEAFF
TRBD1	few	TRBJ2-2	TRBV7-9	TGTGCCAGCAGCTTTAGGACAGGGGTCACCGGGGAGCTGTTTTTT	CASSFRTGVTGELFF
NA	NA	TRBJ2-7	TRBV10-3	TGTGCCATCAGGCCGTCACTCTCCTACGAGCAGTACTTC	CAIRPSLSYEQYF
NA	medium-sized	TRBJ2-5	TRBV11-2	TGTGCCAGCAGCTTGAACAACGGACATCCACTCCAAGAGACCCAGTACTTC	CASSLNNGHPLQETQYF
TRBD2	many	TRBJ2-3	TRBV7-2	TGTGCCAGCGCGGAAAGGAGTAGCGGGGGGACGCAGTATTTT	CASAERSSGGTQYF
NA	many	TRBJ2-1	TRBV20-1	TGCAGTGCTAGAGAGGGGTCCCTTCGCTACAATGAGCAGTTCTTC	CSAREGSLRYNEQFF
NA	few	TRBJ1-1	TRBV9	TGTGCCAGCAGCTTATCCCCCGTGGGCACTGAAGCTTTCTTT	CASSLSPVGTEAFF